This T cell receptor beta chain stems from a study of cytomegalovirus exposure and HLA in healthy donors. Study-level results: Later analysis indicated greater clonal expansion among HLA-associated TCR beta chains than among equally common other chains.

A multiplex PCR was run with 60 Vbeta primers and 13 Jbeta primers. Profiled with immunoSEQ multiplex PCR; TCRdb holds only in-frame clones, not every one. The top ten hold more than 4% of the sample, which has over 150,000 clones, around 80% seen once. Of note for this clone: Antigen unknown.

Likely unrecorded immune exposures existed in these nominally healthy donors. V was clipped by 4 bases and J by 5 bases, with 19 bases between them. CDR3 length: 15 amino acids. Germline V lookup: CDR1 SGDLS, CDR2 YYNGEE. The TCR was taken from a man between 18 and 35 years old in good health and CMV-seronegative. The sample comprised PBMCs. J is TRBJ2-7 and V is TRBV9, with D tentatively TRBD2 (7 bases). This chain's CDR3 is CASSTAGRGGDEQYF. The CDR3 nucleotides read TGTGCCAGCAGCACAGCGGGGCGCGGGGGCGACGAGCAGTACTTC.